The sequence of this T cell receptor (beta chain) was determined in a study of T cell repertoires in cytomegalovirus infection. As to this clonotype: Its target is unknown. Possible read error: a much larger clone is one base away.

V dropped 5 bases and J dropped 0; count of bases not matched to a gene: 9. CDR3 size: 17 residues. Germline V gene sequence: CDR1 SGHTA, CDR2 FQGNSA. Each CDR3 protein is one row after TCRdb ran MiXCR on the reads. The sample lists roughly 990,000 distinct CDR3 sequences; roughly 30% were seen once. The input for sequencing was cultured CD8+ T cells from PBMCs, taken from culture after CMV antigen stimulation. The TCR comes from a human donor in good health (CMV status not recorded). Some clones in this sample may be carry-over from other donors' samples. The chain uses TRBV7-2 and TRBJ2-2; 7 bases align to TRBD1. The CDR3 is CASSRPRDSTNTGELFF. The CDR3 coding sequence is TGTGCCAGCAGCAGACCGAGGGACAGCACGAACACCGGGGAGCTGTTTTTT.